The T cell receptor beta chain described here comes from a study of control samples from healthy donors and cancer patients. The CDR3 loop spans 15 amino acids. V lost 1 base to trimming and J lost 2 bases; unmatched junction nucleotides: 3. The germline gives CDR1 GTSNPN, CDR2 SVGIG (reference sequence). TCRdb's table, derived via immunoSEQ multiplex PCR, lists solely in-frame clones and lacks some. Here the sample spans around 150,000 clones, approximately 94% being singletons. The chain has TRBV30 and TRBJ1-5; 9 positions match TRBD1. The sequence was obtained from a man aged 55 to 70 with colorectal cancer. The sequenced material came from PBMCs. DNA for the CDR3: TGTGCCTGGAGTGCGGACAGGGGAGGCAATCAGCCCCAGCATTTT. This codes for CAWSADRGGNQPQHF.